Below, one TCR beta chain is given with its context. This specimen belongs to a study of PD-L1 blockade in urothelial cancer. On the study more broadly: At 6 weeks and at 3 weeks (second dose) after treatment start, blood was analyzed. The median number of T cells present in blood samples was about 140,000.

V gave up 3 bases and J gave up 0 bases; unmatched junction bases: 7. Germline loops: CDR1 LNHNV, CDR2 YYDKDF (reference sequence). CDR3 length: 17 residues. In each PCR, synthetic TCR analog templates were spiked in. Libraries were prepared by immunoSEQ multiplex PCR; TCRdb keeps only in-frame clonotypes and omits some of them. Of around 40,000 clones listed, around 83% are singletons. This rearrangement joins TRBV15 to TRBJ1-5, with 8 bases aligning to TRBD1. The material sequenced was PBMCs, taken around atezolizumab (anti-PD-L1) treatment. This TCR derives from a man aged 60 to 75 with urothelial cancer. The DNA for the CDR3 is TGTGCCACCAGCAGGGACAGGGCCGTGAATAGCAATCAGCCCCAGCATTTT. The encoded protein is CATSRDRAVNSNQPQHF.